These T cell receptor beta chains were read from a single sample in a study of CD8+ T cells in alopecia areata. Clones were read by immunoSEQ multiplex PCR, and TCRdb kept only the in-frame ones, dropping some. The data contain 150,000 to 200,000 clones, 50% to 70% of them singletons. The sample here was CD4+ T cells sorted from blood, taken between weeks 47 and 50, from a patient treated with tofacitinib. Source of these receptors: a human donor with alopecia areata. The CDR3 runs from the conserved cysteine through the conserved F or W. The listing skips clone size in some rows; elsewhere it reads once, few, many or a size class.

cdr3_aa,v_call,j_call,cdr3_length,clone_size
CASGRVVGDTQYF,TRBV2,TRBJ2-3,13,.
CSARTSGGSTDTQYF,TRBV29-1,TRBJ2-3,15,.
CASSLKGLERTQYF,TRBV7-3,TRBJ2-3,14,.
CASSLVAGRETQYF,TRBV5-1,TRBJ2-5,14,.
CASIRTVENIQYF,TRBV28,TRBJ2-4,13,.
CSVPPGSGGGYTF,TRBV29-1,TRBJ1-2,13,.
CAWSVQLLAKNIQYF,TRBV30,TRBJ2-4,15,few
CASSPGQGNSPLHF,TRBV4-3,TRBJ1-6,14,.
CASGRLGGNQPQHF,TRBV19,TRBJ1-5,14,few
CSVQTGVNTEAFF,TRBV29-1,TRBJ1-1,13,few
CSVISPGGYGYTF,TRBV29-1,TRBJ1-2,13,.
CSVEDQANTEAFF,TRBV29-1,TRBJ1-1,13,.
CASSFSSSGANVLTF,TRBV5-6,TRBJ2-6,15,.
CASISRENEQFF,TRBV7-9,TRBJ2-1,12,few
CATSRDRITYEQYF,TRBV15,TRBJ2-7,14,.
CSVGPGTGSNEQFF,TRBV29-1,TRBJ2-1,14,.
CASSLVLSDKEKLFF,TRBV5-1,TRBJ1-4,15,many
CASSQDATGNGVGELFF,TRBV4-2,TRBJ2-2,17,few
CASRTEAYEQYF,TRBV2,TRBJ2-7,12,.
CASGRSYEQYF,TRBV21-1,TRBJ2-7,11,.
CASSKQGEQFF,TRBV2,TRBJ2-1,11,.
CASSLGPGRLFF,TRBV5-6,TRBJ1-4,12,.
CASSLEGGRFNYGYTF,TRBV7-2,TRBJ1-2,16,few
CASSLSLGGQGALGANVLTF,TRBV27,TRBJ2-6,20,.
CSVLATDQETQYF,TRBV29-1,TRBJ2-5,13,.
CAWSVLLYLGYTF,TRBV30,TRBJ1-2,13,.
CSVASVAGGLQETQYF,TRBV29-1,TRBJ2-5,16,.
CSAPYNEQFF,TRBV20-1,TRBJ2-1,10,.
CASSPRVGAYNEQFF,TRBV19,TRBJ2-1,15,few
CAGSPALSGANVLTF,TRBV30,TRBJ2-6,15,.
CASSLESTGELFF,TRBV7-9,TRBJ2-2,13,.
CSVELAKNIQYF,TRBV29-1,TRBJ2-4,12,few
CASSPLSITEAFF,TRBV18,TRBJ1-1,13,.
CSASRGYEQYF,TRBV20-1,TRBJ2-7,11,.
CASSSGLTTGELFF,TRBV7-2,TRBJ2-2,14,.
CASSRGDRYGYTF,TRBV6-6,TRBJ1-2,13,.